This entry lists 10 T cell receptor beta chains sequenced from one sample in a study of tumor-infiltrating lymphocytes in oesophageal squamous cell carcinoma. A single record per CDR3 protein comes from TCRdb applying MiXCR to the PCR reads. The top ten clones hold 19% of a sample with approximately 10,000 distinct CDR3 sequences, around half of them seen once. Material: esophageal tumor tissue. The receptors were sampled from a female donor with esophageal squamous cell carcinoma.

The gene calls are TRBV7-2 and TRBJ2-5; TRBD1 is a possible D gene (6 bases). Trimming removed 6 bases from V and 13 bases from J, with 21 bases in between. The CDR3 sequence is 13 residues long. Germline V gene sequence: CDR1 SGHTA, CDR2 FQGNSA. CDR3: CASSPRGPTDRYF. Written as DNA, the CDR3 is TGTGCCAGCAGTCCCAGGGGACCTACCGACCGGTACTTC.

This chain connects TRBV12-3 or TRBV12-4 to TRBJ2-3; D not certain. The CDR3 is made up of 10 amino acids. V was pared by 8 bases and J by 6 bases, with 6 bases between. The CDR3 protein is CASSRDTQYF. In nucleotides, the CDR3 is TGTGCCAGCTCAAGGGATACGCAGTATTTT.

The chain combines TRBV28 with TRBJ1-2; D might be TRBD1 (6 bases). The V gene lost 6 bases and the J gene lost 2 bases, with 16 bases spanning the gap. The CDR3 covers 15 residues. Germline V lookup: CDR1 MDHEN, CDR2 SYDVKM. The CDR3 nucleotides are TGTGCCAGCAGGACACCCCCCCAGGGGAACTATGGCTACACCTTC. Amino acids: CASRTPPQGNYGYTF.

The gene calls are TRBV7-2 and TRBJ1-1; D is uncertain. Between the trimmed V and J ends, which lost 1 base and 3 bases, there was a span of 9 bases. The germline V gene has CDR1 SGHTA and CDR2 FQGNSA. This CDR3 is 14 amino acids long. Here the CDR3 reads CASSLGGWYTEAFF. The CDR3 nucleotides read TGTGCCAGCAGCTTAGGGGGTTGGTACACTGAAGCTTTCTTT.

Comments on this clonotype: The CDR3 end shows no conserved phenylalanine or tryptophan, and so a read error is likely. The limits of the CDR3 on the DNA are not certain, so only TCRdb's listed CDR3 is given. The chain links TRBV12-3 or TRBV12-4 to TRBJ2-3; the D segment call TRBD1 is taken from the table without a DNA check. Including both end residues, the CDR3 is 15 amino acids long. CDR3 amino acids: CASSWTGSYGYTFGS.

The V gene is TRBV12-3 or TRBV12-4, the J gene TRBJ2-7; TRBD1 matches at 8 bases. The trim removed 5 bases at V and 3 bases at J, leaving 6 bases unmatched. This CDR3 region has 14 residues. CDR3 nucleotide sequence: TGTGCCAGCAGTAGGACAGGGACTTTCTACGAGCAGTACTTC. Its protein is CASSRTGTFYEQYF.

This clonotype was recorded a few times. This may stem from a read error, because a much larger clone lies one nucleotide away. The CDR3, as DNA: TGTGCCAGCAGCTTCAAGATGAGCTCCTACAATGAGCAGTACTTC. This gives the protein CASSFKMSSYNEQYF. V usage is TRBV5-4 and J usage is TRBJ2-1; D ambiguous. The end of the DNA aligns better with TRBJ2-7, so the J call may be wrong. The germline V gene has CDR1 SGHNT and CDR2 YYREEE (reference sequence). This CDR3 comprises 15 residues.

Regarding this clonotype: A read error is likely, as this CDR3 ends without the conserved phenylalanine or tryptophan. It is unclear where the CDR3 begins or ends on the DNA, so no DNA is shown, and the CDR3 is as TCRdb lists it. V gene TRBV7-6 combines with J gene TRBJ2-6; the D segment call TRBD1 is taken from the table without a DNA check. Germline V gene lookup returns CDR1 SGHVS and CDR2 FNYEAQ. The CDR3 comprises 15 residues, both ends counted. CDR3: CASSAGDQETQYFGA.

V gene TRBV6-1 combines with J gene TRBJ2-7; TRBD2 agrees at 7 bases. The V and J ends lost 6 bases and 7 bases, in that order; junction bases with no gene match: 18. CDR1 and CDR2 from the germline V gene are MNHNS and SASEGT. The CDR3 totals 16 residues. The CDR3 spells CASSWGGKAFNNEQYF. In nucleotides, the CDR3 is TGTGCCAGCAGCTGGGGGGGGAAGGCATTTAACAATGAGCAGTACTTC.

This clonotype counts as large (0.1 to 1%). The genes are TRBV7-9 and TRBJ1-6; D gene unclear. Trimming shortened V by 1 base and J by 7 bases, and 5 bases separated the two germline ends. Per the germline V gene, CDR1 is SEHNR and CDR2 is FQNEAQ (reference sequence). The CDR3 length is 13 residues. In DNA form, the CDR3 reads TGTGCCAGCAGCTTAGTAGGGAATTCACCCCTCCACTTT. The encoded protein is CASSLVGNSPLHF.